These 3 T cell receptor beta chains were all obtained from the same sample, sequenced in a study of shared clonotypes between healthy human individuals. Cells designated naive CD8 were CD45RO-negative and were positively selected for CCR7, with terminally differentiated effector memory CD45RA+ cells excluded. Some clones are missing from TCRdb's copy, which holds only in-frame ones; the method was immunoSEQ multiplex PCR. Of roughly 2,000,000 clones in the sample, about 95% were seen once. The source material was naive CD8+ T cells sorted from blood. These TCRs come from a man aged 18 to 35 in good health.

The V call is TRBV27, the J call TRBJ1-1, with a possible D match to TRBD1 (5 bases). Germline assignment: CDR1 MNHEY and CDR2 SMNVEV (reference sequence). Trimming left V 5 bases short and J 6 bases short, with 16 bases between. This CDR3 region has 14 residues. CDR3 sequence (DNA): TGTGCCAGCAGTGCGACCCTTGGAGGGGCTGAAGCTTTCTTT. This encodes CASSATLGGAEAFF.

The CDR3 region has the DNA TGTGCCAGCAGTATCACAGGGGAAAGTACCGGGGAGCTGTTTTTT. It translates to CASSITGESTGELFF. This sequence joins TRBV6-5 and TRBJ2-2; 7 positions agree with TRBD1. With V trimmed by 5 bases and J by 5 bases, 8 bases remained unmatched. The germline CDR1 and CDR2 sequences are MNHEY and SVGAGI. This CDR3 is 15 amino acids long.

V gene TRBV5-1 combines with J gene TRBJ2-1; 7 bases line up with TRBD1. With 0 bases clipped from V and 4 bases from J, the junction kept 4 bases outside the gene matches. Looked up from germline, CDR1 is SGHRS and CDR2 is YFSETQ. The CDR3 spans 15 residues. As DNA, the CDR3 is TGCGCCAGCAGCTTGGAGGGGGCCCGTTACAATGAGCAGTTCTTC. Translated: CASSLEGARYNEQFF. The whole variable domain, remainder taken from reference TRBV5-1 and TRBJ2-1, is KAGVTQTPRYLIKTRGQQVTLSCSPISGHRSVSWYQQTPGQGLQFLFEYFSETQRNKGNFPGRFSGRQFSNSRSEMNVSTLELGDSALYLCASSLEGARYNEQFFGPGTRLTVL.